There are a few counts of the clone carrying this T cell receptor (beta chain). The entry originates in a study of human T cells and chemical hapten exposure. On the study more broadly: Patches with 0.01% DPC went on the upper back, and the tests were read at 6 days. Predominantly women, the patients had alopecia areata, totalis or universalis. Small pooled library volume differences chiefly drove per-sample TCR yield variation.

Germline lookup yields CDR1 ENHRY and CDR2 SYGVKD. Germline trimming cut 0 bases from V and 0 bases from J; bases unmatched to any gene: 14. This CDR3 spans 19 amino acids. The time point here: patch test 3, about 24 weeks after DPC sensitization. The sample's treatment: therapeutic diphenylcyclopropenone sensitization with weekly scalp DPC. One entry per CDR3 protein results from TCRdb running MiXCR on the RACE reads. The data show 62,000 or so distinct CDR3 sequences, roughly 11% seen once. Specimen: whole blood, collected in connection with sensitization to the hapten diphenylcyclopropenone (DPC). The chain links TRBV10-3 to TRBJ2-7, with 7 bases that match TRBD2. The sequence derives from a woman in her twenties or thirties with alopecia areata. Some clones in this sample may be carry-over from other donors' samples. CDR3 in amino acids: CAISESPLSGGGHSYEQYF. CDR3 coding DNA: TGTGCCATCAGTGAGTCGCCCCTTTCGGGGGGAGGCCACTCCTACGAGCAGTACTTC.